Shown below are 4 T cell receptor beta chains from a single sample sequenced in a study of OX40 agonist ivuxolimab in advanced cancers. Sequenced by immunoSEQ multiplex PCR; TCRdb stores in-frame clones only, minus some. The table has 67,000 or so clones, approximately 89% seen once. The source was CD4+ or CD8+ T cells sorted from blood, collected in a trial of the OX40 agonist ivuxolimab. These TCRs come from an adult with an advanced solid tumor such as melanoma, head and neck, liver or kidney cancer.

The rearrangement joins TRBV6-5 to TRBJ1-1; maybe TRBD1 (6 bases). Deletions cut 6 bases from V and 10 bases from J, with 12 bases between. This CDR3 has 11 amino acids. CDR1 and CDR2 from the germline V gene are MNHEY and SVGAGI. Written as DNA, the CDR3 is TGTGCCAGCAGGGTGGACAGTCGAGCTTTCTTT. Protein sequence: CASRVDSRAFF.

This chain joins TRBV6-5 and TRBJ1-2; a possible D gene is TRBD1 (5 bases). The CDR3 covers 14 residues. Germline V gives CDR1 MNHEY, CDR2 SVGAGI. V shed 6 bases and J shed 8 bases, with 19 bases lying between them. The CDR3 reads CASSRTPRGEGYTF. DNA for the CDR3: TGTGCCAGCAGCCGAACCCCCCGGGGGGAAGGCTACACCTTC.

CDR3 nucleotides: TGCGCCAGCAGCTATCGACTAACCACTAGCACAGATACGCAGTATTTT. Translation: CASSYRLTTSTDTQYF. The V gene is TRBV5-1, the J gene TRBJ2-3, with D possibly matching TRBD2 (5 bases). Germline V CDR1 and CDR2: SGHRS, YFSETQ. CDR3 size: 16 residues. V lost 3 bases and J 0 bases, leaving 14 bases between the germline ends.

The V and J genes are TRBV20-1 and TRBJ2-5; D not resolved. Germline assignment: CDR1 DFQATT and CDR2 SNEGSKA (reference sequence). The V end was cut by 0 bases, the J end by 5 bases, with 4 bases between. This CDR3 region has 11 residues. CDR3 amino acids: CSARERETQYF. The CDR3 nucleotides are TGCAGTGCTAGAGAACGGGAGACCCAGTACTTC.